This T cell receptor beta chain derives from a study of T-cell reconstitution after alpha-beta-depleted transplantation in children. V lost 5 bases and J lost 4; bases outside the gene matches: 4. The germline V gene encodes CDR1 DFQATT and CDR2 SNEGSKA (reference sequence). The CDR3 contains 13 residues. This clonotype has just a few counts. As it was prepared, the TCRbeta library received unique molecular identifiers. Using its own MiXCR run on the PCR reads, TCRdb lists one record per CDR3 protein. The data contain about 980,000 distinct CDR3 sequences, about 30% of them seen just once; the ten biggest clones take up about 28%.

This clonotype originated in a boy under three years old who had a stem cell transplant for SCID, so the T cells may come from the graft donor. This rearrangement joins TRBV20-1 to TRBJ2-7; 11 bases match TRBD1. The sequenced sample was PBMCs, mostly from graft donor cells, obtained 360 days after TCRalphabeta/CD19-depleted stem cell transplant. The CDR3 coding sequence is TGCAGTGCTGAGGACAGGGGGCTGTACGAGCAGTACTTC. Translated, it gives CSAEDRGLYEQYF.